This paragraph covers one T cell receptor beta chain sequence. Its cognate antigen is unknown. These data originate in a study of cytomegalovirus exposure and HLA in healthy donors. Study results and limitations: Productive rates of about 87% or about 30% were seen for most TCR beta V segments in an earlier analysis. Likely technical artifact: a cluster of highly shared sequence variants. Associated with cytomegalovirus, according to the listing, were some 180 TCR beta chains.

Vbeta (60) and Jbeta (13) primers were used in the PCR. In the source study's methods: Unique TCR beta chains totaled 80 million to 100 million in a later count, with about 11 million of them shared. Repertoires were generated with immunoSEQ multiplex PCR, while TCRdb's copy carries only in-frame clones and drops some. V and J calls and clone size are those listed in that table; D and trimming were worked out from the DNA. The sample lists under 200,000 clones; around 80% were seen once. The CDR3 contains 14 residues. Source material: PBMCs. The chain couples TRBV7-5 to TRBJ1-3; TRBD1, as called in the table, went unchecked against the DNA. TRBV7-5 is a pseudogene. The clonotype was recovered from a woman aged 50 to 60 in good health and CMV-seropositive. This CDR3 reads CARSSHPGGNTIYF. The DNA for the CDR3 is TGTGCCAGAAGCTCTCATCCAGGGGGTAACACCATATATTTT.